This passage covers 18 T cell receptor beta chains from one sample sequenced in a study of identifying expanded T cells in peripheral blood (dated 2019 in TCRdb). The library was produced with the immunoSEQ multiplex PCR assay. Not all clones reach the TCRdb copy of this immuneACCESS table, which keeps in-frame sequences only. Checked studies attribute under half of the gap to unresolved V genes and leave the rest unexplained. This sample lists around 95,000 clones; about 90% were detected once. The ten largest clonotypes hold less than 7% of the sample. Sequenced input: blood. The receptor set was obtained from a person aged 18 to 75 in good health.

The chain joins TRBV7-9 to TRBJ2-7, with 7 bases matching TRBD2. This CDR3 region has 15 residues. V lost 2 bases, J lost 4 bases, and 8 bases stayed unmatched. Germline CDR1 is SEHNR and CDR2 is FQNEAQ (reference sequence). CDR3 nucleotide sequence: TGTGCCAGCAGCTTAAAATCTAGCGGAAATTACGAGCAGTACTTC. Amino acid sequence: CASSLKSSGNYEQYF. The variable domain in full, with the rest retrieved from reference TRBV7-9 and TRBJ2-7, is DTGVSQNPRHKITKRGQNVTFRCDPISEHNRLYWYRQTLGQGPEFLTYFQNEAQLEKSRLLSDRFSAERPKGSFSTLEIQRTEQGDSAMYLCASSLKSSGNYEQYFGPGTRLTVT.

The rearrangement links TRBV19 to TRBJ1-2, with TRBD1 identical over 10 bases. Germline CDR1 is LNHDA and CDR2 is SQIVND (reference sequence). CDR3 length: 14 residues. The J segment lost 4 bases and the V segment lost 10 bases, leaving 9 bases of the junction unmatched. The CDR3 region is CATSKRQGAYGYTF. CDR3 DNA sequence: TGTGCCACCTCGAAGAGACAGGGGGCCTATGGCTACACCTTC.

A few counts support this clone. The chain couples TRBV6-5 to TRBJ2-3, with unresolved D. V dropped 5 bases and J dropped 3 bases, with 12 bases sitting between them. Germline V lookup: CDR1 MNHEY, CDR2 SVGAGI. The CDR3 loop spans 14 amino acids. CDR3 sequence (DNA): TGTGCCAGCAGTGACCGGTGGACGACAGATACGCAGTATTTT. Translation: CASSDRWTTDTQYF.

In this sample, this clone turned up once. The chain recombines TRBV11-3 with TRBJ2-5; D might be TRBD2 (6 bases). The V gene's germline CDR1 is SGHNT and CDR2 YENEEA. The CDR3 has 14 amino acids. Trimming took 5 bases from V and 5 from J, leaving 15 bases between them. Here the CDR3 DNA reads TGTGCCAGCAGCGACCGGAGGGTACGGGAGACCCAGTACTTC. Translation gives CASSDRRVRETQYF.

This rearrangement joins TRBV19 to TRBJ2-2; 8 bases align to TRBD2. Germline V gene data show CDR1 as LNHDA and CDR2 as SQIVND (reference sequence). CDR3 length: 15 amino acids. V lost 3 bases, J lost 7 bases, and 7 bases stayed unmatched. CDR3 sequence (DNA): TGTGCCAGTAGTATCGGAGCGGGGGTGGGCGGGGAGCTGTTTTTT. As protein: CASSIGAGVGGELFF. Full variable domain (missing parts from reference TRBV19 and TRBJ2-2): DGGITQSPKYLFRKEGQNVTLSCEQNLNHDAMYWYRQDPGQGLRLIYYSQIVNDFQKGDIAEGYSVSREKKESFPLTVTSAQKNPTAFYLCASSIGAGVGGELFFGEGSRLTVL.

The chain employs TRBV27 and TRBJ2-7; D uncertain. Germline values: CDR1 MNHEY, CDR2 SMNVEV (reference sequence). V lost 2 bases and J lost 4, with 15 bases in between. CDR3 length: 15 residues. The DNA of the CDR3 is TGTGCCAGCAGTTTAGTAAAGGGCTCGGCTTACGAGCAGTACTTC. Amino acids: CASSLVKGSAYEQYF.

V and J are TRBV18 and TRBJ2-7; D gene uncertain. The CDR3 totals 15 residues. With 2 bases removed from V and 2 bases from J, the gap between germline ends came to 13 bases. Germline V gene data show CDR1 as KGHSH and CDR2 as LQKENI. The CDR3 loop reads CASSPVRRATYEQYF. In nucleotides, the CDR3 is TGTGCCAGCTCACCAGTAAGACGTGCGACCTACGAGCAGTACTTC.

The chain combines TRBV5-1 with TRBJ1-2, with D possibly matching TRBD1 (5 bases). CDR1 and CDR2 from the germline V gene are SGHRS and YFSETQ. Between the trimmed V and J ends, which lost 5 bases and 3 bases, there was a span of 8 bases. The CDR3 covers 12 residues. The CDR3 loop is CASRAGDYGYTF. CDR3 DNA: TGCGCCAGCAGAGCGGGGGACTATGGCTACACCTTC.

The CDR3 nucleotides are TGTGCCAGCAGTGAGCCCCCGGGACAGGCAGGAGCCTACGAGCAGTACTTC. Its protein product is CASSEPPGQAGAYEQYF. This rearrangement joins TRBV25-1 to TRBJ2-7; 8 nucleotides agree with TRBD1. V was pared by 3 bases and J by 2 bases, with 12 bases of the junction left unmatched. Germline CDR1 is MGHDK and CDR2 is SYGVNS. The CDR3 sequence is 17 residues long.

V usage is TRBV29-1 and J usage is TRBJ2-7, with D perhaps assigned TRBD1 or TRBD2 (5 bases each). Trimming took off 7 bases at V and 3 bases at J, with 13 bases between the two ends. The CDR3 is 12 residues long. Germline loops: CDR1 SQVTM, CDR2 ANQGSEA. Here the CDR3 reads CSAGPGFYEQYF. CDR3 sequence (DNA): TGCAGCGCGGGACCGGGCTTCTACGAGCAGTACTTC.

The chain is built from TRBV5-1 and TRBJ2-1; 7 positions match TRBD2. V lost 4 bases, J lost 3 bases, and 10 bases stayed unmatched. Germline V gives CDR1 SGHRS, CDR2 YFSETQ. This CDR3 is 16 amino acids long. This CDR3 is CASSPPGRGNYNEQFF. The CDR3 DNA sequence: TGCGCCAGCAGCCCACCGGGGAGGGGTAACTACAATGAGCAGTTCTTC.

The CDR3 sequence: CASSKDAWEYEQYF. CDR3 nucleotide sequence: TGTGCCAGCAGCAAGGACGCATGGGAGTACGAGCAGTACTTC. This chain uses TRBV5-4 with TRBJ2-7; possible D gene TRBD2, 5 bases. With 4 bases removed from V and 4 bases from J, the gap between germline ends came to 15 bases. Per the germline V gene, CDR1 is SGHNT and CDR2 is YYREEE (reference sequence). The CDR3 extends over 14 amino acids.

The CDR3 bases are TGCGCCAGCAGTCCTCTCGGGACAGCCCTCAACTATGGCTACACCTTC. It is translated as CASSPLGTALNYGYTF. The chain is built from TRBV4-1 and TRBJ1-2; 7 bases align to TRBD1. The CDR3 is made up of 16 amino acids. The germline V gene has CDR1 MGHRA and CDR2 YSYEKL. Trimming cost V 6 bases and J 2 bases; bases outside gene matches: 12.

The table lists this clone with a count of one. The rearrangement joins TRBV5-5 to TRBJ2-7, with 8 positions matching TRBD1. V lost 4 bases to trimming and J lost 10 bases; unmatched junction nucleotides: 4. This CDR3 is 11 amino acids long. In germline, CDR1 is SGHKS, CDR2 YYEKEE (reference sequence). The CDR3 here is CASSEGQVQYF. For the CDR3, the DNA is TGTGCCAGCAGCGAGGGACAGGTCCAGTACTTC.

This clone was seen more than once but under ten times. J is TRBJ2-1 and V is TRBV5-1; 7 nucleotides align to TRBD1. Germline loops: CDR1 SGHRS, CDR2 YFSETQ. J gave up 7 bases and V 4 bases, and 11 bases lay outside the gene matches. CDR3 length: 15 residues. CDR3 in amino acids: CASSALQGSTNEQFF. CDR3 sequence (DNA): TGCGCCAGCAGCGCACTACAGGGGAGTACAAATGAGCAGTTCTTC. Complete variable domain (other parts from reference TRBV5-1 and TRBJ2-1): KAGVTQTPRYLIKTRGQQVTLSCSPISGHRSVSWYQQTPGQGLQFLFEYFSETQRNKGNFPGRFSGRQFSNSRSEMNVSTLELGDSALYLCASSALQGSTNEQFFGPGTRLTVL.

Notes on this clone: Mismatch with germline at one junction end may stem from a read error. The rearrangement uses TRBV6-5 and TRBJ1-2; D possibly corresponds to TRBD1 (5 bases). The germline V gene has CDR1 MNHEY and CDR2 SVGAGI. The CDR3 contains 13 residues. Here the CDR3 DNA reads TGTGCCAGCAGGGGGGACTTGATGACCCGAGAAATCTTC. It codes for CASRGDLMTREIF.

This clone was observed once. The V gene is TRBV14, the J gene TRBJ2-7; 9 bases agree with TRBD2. After removal of 0 bases from V and 12 bases from J, the junction contained 12 bases not matched to a gene. CDR1 SGHDN and CDR2 FVKESK come from the germline V gene. This CDR3 is built from 15 residues. The CDR3 DNA follows: TGTGCCAGCAGCCAAGATTTTGGCCTAGCGGGAAAGCCGTACTTC. Its protein product is CASSQDFGLAGKPYF.

This clone showed up just a few times. Different DNA sequences within this sample yield the same CDR3. The chain couples TRBV7-9 to TRBJ1-2; D is possibly TRBD1 (5 bases). This CDR3 is 14 amino acids long. In germline, CDR1 is SEHNR, CDR2 FQNEAQ (reference sequence). The V end lost 1 base, the J end lost 4 bases, and 10 bases lay between the germline ends. CDR3 sequence: CASSLGGGPYGYTF. CDR3 DNA: TGTGCCAGCAGCTTAGGCGGGGGTCCCTATGGCTACACCTTC.